Listed here are 7 T cell receptor beta chains from one sample, sequenced in a study of T cells in Graves' hyperthyroidism and ophthalmopathy. RNA transcripts yielded amplified TCR beta CDR3 regions. RT-PCR in the first round (using the HTBI primer set) targeted the TCR CDR3. TCRdb re-derived calls from the multiplex PCR reads in MiXCR, one entry per CDR3 protein. The sample lists roughly 500,000 distinct CDR3 sequences, roughly a sixth occurring once. Specimen: blood. The receptors originated from a woman aged 25 to 39 with Graves' ophthalmopathy.

The chain uses TRBV5-1 and TRBJ2-2; 8 bases are a match to TRBD1. The CDR3 consists of 15 residues. The V gene's germline CDR1 is SGHRS and CDR2 YFSETQ. V shed 7 bases and J 6 bases; nucleotides not matched to a gene: 11. The CDR3 DNA reads as TGCGCCAGCTCCGGACAGGGCTCTACATCCGGGGAGCTGTTTTTT. Translating it yields CASSGQGSTSGELFF.

This clonotype was observed many times. The chain joins TRBV7-2 to TRBJ2-3; D remains unclear. Germline V gene lookup returns CDR1 SGHTA and CDR2 FQGNSA. V lost 5 bases to trimming and J lost 3 bases, with 6 bases between them. CDR3 size: 12 residues. The CDR3 sequence: CASSKATDTQYF. Here the CDR3 DNA reads TGTGCCAGCAGCAAAGCGACAGATACGCAGTATTTT. The whole variable domain, remainder taken from reference TRBV7-2 and TRBJ2-3, is GAGVSQSPSNKVTEKGKDVELRCDPISGHTALYWYRQSLGQGLEFLIYFQGNSAPDKSGLPSDRFSAERTGGSVSTLTIQRTQQEDSAVYLCASSKATDTQYFGPGTRLTVL.

There are many counts of this clonotype. The gene calls are TRBV27 and TRBJ2-3; D not resolved. Germline CDR1 MNHEY, CDR2 SMNVEV (reference sequence). This CDR3 region has 14 residues. Deletions cut 5 bases from V and 1 base from J, with 10 bases between. For the CDR3, the DNA is TGTGCCAGCAGTCTCTTTCAGGGCACAGATACGCAGTATTTT. Translation gives CASSLFQGTDTQYF.

V gene TRBV7-9 combines with J gene TRBJ2-7; D tentatively reads TRBD1 or TRBD2 (5 bases each). This CDR3 comprises 16 residues. Trimming removed 4 bases from V and 0 bases from J, with 16 bases in between. CDR1 SEHNR and CDR2 FQNEAQ come from the germline V gene (reference sequence). The CDR3 nucleotides read TGTGCCAGCAGCTCCGGGCCAGGGACGAGCTCCTACGAGCAGTACTTC. It encodes CASSSGPGTSSYEQYF.

This clonotype turned up a few times. The rearrangement joins TRBV10-3 to TRBJ2-3, with 8 bases aligning to TRBD2. Germline CDR1 is ENHRY and CDR2 is SYGVKD. CDR3 size: 21 residues. The V and J ends lost 0 bases and 0 bases, in that order; junction bases with no gene match: 17. This chain's CDR3 is CAISESASLELAAPSTDTQYF. Here the CDR3 DNA reads TGTGCCATCAGTGAGTCGGCGAGTTTGGAACTAGCGGCCCCTAGCACAGATACGCAGTATTTT.

This clonotype was counted ten times or more. The V call is TRBV5-1, the J call TRBJ2-3; 11 bases map to TRBD2. The germline V gene encodes CDR1 SGHRS and CDR2 YFSETQ. The CDR3 length is 16 residues. V was pared by 4 bases and J by 4 bases, with 8 bases of the junction left unmatched. Here the CDR3 reads CASSPGTSGLADTQYF. CDR3 nucleotides: TGCGCCAGCAGCCCGGGGACTAGCGGATTGGCAGATACGCAGTATTTT.

This clonotype was counted a few times. The rearrangement uses TRBV29-1 and TRBJ2-3; TRBD1 matches at 8 bases. This CDR3 has 13 residues. V shed 8 bases, J shed 0 bases, and the junction held 4 bases outside the gene matches. The germline CDR1 and CDR2 sequences are SQVTM and ANQGSEA. CDR3 protein: CSSRTGSTDTQYF. In nucleotides, the CDR3 is TGCAGCTCAAGGACAGGGAGCACAGATACGCAGTATTTT.